This TCR beta chain was recovered during a study of PD-1 blockade in classical Hodgkin lymphoma. Study-wide results and caveats: Significantly greater TCR diversity emerged by C4D1 in CD4+ cells but not CD8+ cells.

This table comes from immunoSEQ multiplex PCR, and its TCRdb copy is limited to in-frame clones, with some not included. The data hold approximately 41,000 clones, with 86% observed a single time. Every single patient, without exception, relapsed after autologous stem cell transplantation, and brentuximab vedotin exposure varied. This clone was recorded only once. Antigen unknown. Deletions cut 1 base from V and 4 bases from J, with 10 bases between. Germline loops: CDR1 MNHNS, CDR2 SASEGT. The CDR3 is 15 residues long. This rearrangement joins TRBV6-1 to TRBJ2-2; maybe TRBD2 (5 bases). Sequences were derived from peripheral blood mononuclear cells (PBMCs), sampled before the second cycle of nivolumab. The sequence was obtained from a human donor with classical Hodgkin lymphoma. CDR3 in amino acids: CASSEGGVVTGELFF. In DNA, the CDR3 is TGTGCCAGCAGTGAAGGGGGAGTCGTCACCGGGGAGCTGTTTTTT.